This T cell receptor (beta chain) was identified in a study of T-cell memory formation after mild COVID-19. TCRdb independently ran MiXCR on the 5' RACE reads; one entry per CDR3 protein. The sample has hundreds of thousands of distinct CDR3 sequences, about an eighth seen once. V was clipped by 1 base and J by 2 bases, with 15 bases between them. This CDR3 has 16 amino acids. Germline CDR1 reads LGHNA; CDR2 reads YSLEER. V and J are TRBV4-3 and TRBJ2-7; the D gene could be TRBD1 or TRBD2 (7 bases each). The origin of this receptor is a man aged 18 to 35 who had mild COVID-19 (a few samples of this study predate the infection). Cell type and time point are not known. The material sequenced was PBMCs or a T cell subset sorted from them (not recorded which). CDR3 sequence reads: CASSQVWGGTAYEQYF. As DNA, the CDR3 is TGCGCCAGCAGCCAAGTTTGGGGAGGGACAGCCTACGAGCAGTACTTC.